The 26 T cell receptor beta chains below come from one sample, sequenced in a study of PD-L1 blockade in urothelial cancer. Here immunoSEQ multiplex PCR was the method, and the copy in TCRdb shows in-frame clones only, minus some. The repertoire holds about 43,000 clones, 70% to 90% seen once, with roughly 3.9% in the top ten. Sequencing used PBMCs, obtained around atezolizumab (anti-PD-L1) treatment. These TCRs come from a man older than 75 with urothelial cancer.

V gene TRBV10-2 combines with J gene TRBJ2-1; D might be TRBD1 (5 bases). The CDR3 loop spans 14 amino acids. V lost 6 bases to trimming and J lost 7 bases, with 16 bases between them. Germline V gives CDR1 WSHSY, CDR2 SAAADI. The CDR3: CASSDNRQLNEQFF. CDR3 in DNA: TGCGCCAGCAGCGATAATAGACAGTTGAATGAGCAGTTCTTC.

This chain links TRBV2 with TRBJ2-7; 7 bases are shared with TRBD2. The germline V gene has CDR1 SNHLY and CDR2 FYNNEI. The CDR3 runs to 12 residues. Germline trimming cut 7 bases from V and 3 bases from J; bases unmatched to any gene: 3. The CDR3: CASTASGYEQYF. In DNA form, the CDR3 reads TGTGCCAGCACCGCTAGCGGCTACGAGCAGTACTTC.

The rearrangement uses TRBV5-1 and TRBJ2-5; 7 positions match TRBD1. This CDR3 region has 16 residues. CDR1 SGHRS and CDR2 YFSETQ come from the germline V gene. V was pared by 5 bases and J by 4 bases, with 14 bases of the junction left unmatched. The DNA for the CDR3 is TGCGCCAGCAGGCCTGACAGGGAGAGGCGGCGAGAGACCCAGTACTTC. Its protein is CASRPDRERRRETQYF.

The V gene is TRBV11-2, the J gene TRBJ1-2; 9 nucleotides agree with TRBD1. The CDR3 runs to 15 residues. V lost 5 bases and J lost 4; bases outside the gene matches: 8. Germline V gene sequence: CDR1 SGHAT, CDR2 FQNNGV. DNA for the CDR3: TGTGCCAGCAGCAACTCCCCACAGGGGGCCTATGGCTACACCTTC. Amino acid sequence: CASSNSPQGAYGYTF.

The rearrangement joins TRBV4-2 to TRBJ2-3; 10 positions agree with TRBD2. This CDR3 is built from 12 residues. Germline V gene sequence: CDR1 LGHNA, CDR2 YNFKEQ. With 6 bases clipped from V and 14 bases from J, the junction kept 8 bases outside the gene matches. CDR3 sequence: CASSPTSGIRYF. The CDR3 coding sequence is TGTGCCAGCAGTCCAACTAGCGGGATTAGGTATTTT.

The DNA for the CDR3 is TGTGCCAGCAGCTTAGCCGGGACAGCGAACACTGAAGCTTTCTTT. As protein: CASSLAGTANTEAFF. The chain recombines TRBV7-2 with TRBJ1-1, with 7 bases fitting TRBD1. CDR1 and CDR2 (germline): SGHTA, FQGNSA. V dropped 0 bases and J dropped 1; count of bases not matched to a gene: 2. This CDR3 comprises 15 residues.

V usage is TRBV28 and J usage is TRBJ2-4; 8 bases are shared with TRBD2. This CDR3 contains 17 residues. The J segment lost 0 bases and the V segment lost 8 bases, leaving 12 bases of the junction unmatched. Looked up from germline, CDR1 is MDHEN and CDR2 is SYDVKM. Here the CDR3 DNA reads TGTGCCAGCTCCCCCATAGCGGGATCTCTAGCCAAAAACATTCAGTACTTC. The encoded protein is CASSPIAGSLAKNIQYF.

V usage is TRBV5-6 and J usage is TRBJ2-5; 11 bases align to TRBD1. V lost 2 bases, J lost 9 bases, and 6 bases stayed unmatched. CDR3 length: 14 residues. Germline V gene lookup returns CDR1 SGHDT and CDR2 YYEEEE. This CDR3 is CASSLGQGARAQYF. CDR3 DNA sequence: TGTGCCAGCAGCTTAGGACAGGGGGCCAGAGCCCAGTACTTC.

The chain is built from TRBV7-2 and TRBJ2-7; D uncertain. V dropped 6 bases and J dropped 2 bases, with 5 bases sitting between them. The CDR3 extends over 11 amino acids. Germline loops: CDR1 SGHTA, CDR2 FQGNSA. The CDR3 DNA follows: TGTGCCAGCAGTCGTACCTACGAGCAGTACTTC. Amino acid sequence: CASSRTYEQYF.

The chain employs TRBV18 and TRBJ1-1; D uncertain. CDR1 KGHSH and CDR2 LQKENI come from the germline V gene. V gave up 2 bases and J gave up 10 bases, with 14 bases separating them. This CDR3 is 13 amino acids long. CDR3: CASSPAELIAAFF. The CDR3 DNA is TGTGCCAGCTCACCAGCGGAGTTGATCGCAGCTTTCTTT. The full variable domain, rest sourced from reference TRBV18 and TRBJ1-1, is NAGVMQNPRHLVRRRGQEARLRCSPMKGHSHVYWYRQLPEEGLKFMVYLQKENIIDESGMPKERFSAEFPKEGPSILRIQQVVRGDSAAYFCASSPAELIAAFFGQGTRLTVV.

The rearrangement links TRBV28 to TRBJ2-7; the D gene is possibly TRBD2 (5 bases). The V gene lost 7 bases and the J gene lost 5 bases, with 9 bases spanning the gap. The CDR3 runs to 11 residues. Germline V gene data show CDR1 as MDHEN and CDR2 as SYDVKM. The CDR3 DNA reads TGTGCCAGCACCATGAGGGACGAGCAGTACTTC. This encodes CASTMRDEQYF. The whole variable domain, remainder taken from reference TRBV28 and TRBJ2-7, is DVKVTQSSRYLVKRTGEKVFLECVQDMDHENMFWYRQDPGLGLRLIYFSYDVKMKEKGDIPEGYSVSREKKERFSLILESASTNQTSMYLCASTMRDEQYFGPGTRLTVT.

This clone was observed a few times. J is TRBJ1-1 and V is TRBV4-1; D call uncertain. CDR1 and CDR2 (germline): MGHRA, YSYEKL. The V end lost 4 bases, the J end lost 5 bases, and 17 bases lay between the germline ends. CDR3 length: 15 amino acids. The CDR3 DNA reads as TGCGCCAGCAGCCCCTCGGCGCGGGTTGGGACTGAAGCTTTCTTT. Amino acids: CASSPSARVGTEAFF.

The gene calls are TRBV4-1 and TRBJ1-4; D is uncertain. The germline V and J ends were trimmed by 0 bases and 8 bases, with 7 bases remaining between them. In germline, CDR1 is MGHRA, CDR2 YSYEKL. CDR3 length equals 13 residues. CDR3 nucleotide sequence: TGCGCCAGCAGCCAAGAGGAGGCGGAAAAACTGTTTTTT. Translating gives CASSQEEAEKLFF.

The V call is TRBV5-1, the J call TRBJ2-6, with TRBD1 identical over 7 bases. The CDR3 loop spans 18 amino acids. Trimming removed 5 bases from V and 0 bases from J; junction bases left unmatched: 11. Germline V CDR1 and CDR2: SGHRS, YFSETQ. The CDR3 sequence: CASSSTGQWISGANVLTF. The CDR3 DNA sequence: TGCGCCAGCAGTTCGACGGGACAGTGGATCTCTGGGGCCAACGTCCTGACTTTC.

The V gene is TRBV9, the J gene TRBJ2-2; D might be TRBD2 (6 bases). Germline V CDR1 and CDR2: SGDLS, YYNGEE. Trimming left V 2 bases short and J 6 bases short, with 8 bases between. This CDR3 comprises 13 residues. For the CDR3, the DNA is TGTGCCAGCAGCGTTTCGGGGGCCGGGGAGCTGTTTTTT. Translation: CASSVSGAGELFF.

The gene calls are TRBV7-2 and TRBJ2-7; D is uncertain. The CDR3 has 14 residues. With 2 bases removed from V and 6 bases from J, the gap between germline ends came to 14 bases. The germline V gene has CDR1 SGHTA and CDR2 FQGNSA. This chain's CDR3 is CASSLRPLIAEQYF. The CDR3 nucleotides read TGTGCCAGCAGCTTACGCCCTCTCATAGCCGAGCAGTACTTC.

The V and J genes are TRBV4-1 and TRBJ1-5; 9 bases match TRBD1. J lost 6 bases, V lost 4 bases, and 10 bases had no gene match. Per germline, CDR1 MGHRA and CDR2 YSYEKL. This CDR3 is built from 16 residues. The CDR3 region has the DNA TGCGCCAGCAGCCCCCGATGGGACAGGGTAACTCAGCCCCAGCATTTT. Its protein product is CASSPRWDRVTQPQHF.

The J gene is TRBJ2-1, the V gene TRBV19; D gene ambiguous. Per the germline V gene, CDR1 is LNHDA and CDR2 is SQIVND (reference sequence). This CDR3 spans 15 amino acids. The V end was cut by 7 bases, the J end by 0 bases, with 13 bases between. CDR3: CASNSARLSYNEQFF. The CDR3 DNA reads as TGTGCCAGTAATTCGGCGCGGCTCTCCTACAATGAGCAGTTCTTC.

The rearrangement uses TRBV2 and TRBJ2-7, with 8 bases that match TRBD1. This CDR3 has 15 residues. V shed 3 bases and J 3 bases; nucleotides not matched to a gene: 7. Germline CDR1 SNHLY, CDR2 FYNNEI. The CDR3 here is CASSDIRTGIYEQYF. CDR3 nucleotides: TGTGCCAGCAGTGATATAAGGACAGGGATCTACGAGCAGTACTTC. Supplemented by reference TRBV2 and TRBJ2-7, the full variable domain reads EPEVTQTPSHQVTQMGQEVILRCVPISNHLYFYWYRQILGQKVEFLVSFYNNEISEKSEIFDDQFSVERPDGSNFTLKIRSTKLEDSAMYFCASSDIRTGIYEQYFGPGTRLTVT.

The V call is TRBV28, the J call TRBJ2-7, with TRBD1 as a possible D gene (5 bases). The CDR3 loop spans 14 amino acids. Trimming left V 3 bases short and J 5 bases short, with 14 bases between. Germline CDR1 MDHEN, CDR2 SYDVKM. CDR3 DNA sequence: TGTGCCAGCAGTTTTCAGGGCCTCCTCAACGAGCAGTACTTC. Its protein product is CASSFQGLLNEQYF. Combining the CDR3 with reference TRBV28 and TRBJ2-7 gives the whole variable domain DVKVTQSSRYLVKRTGEKVFLECVQDMDHENMFWYRQDPGLGLRLIYFSYDVKMKEKGDIPEGYSVSREKKERFSLILESASTNQTSMYLCASSFQGLLNEQYFGPGTRLTVT.

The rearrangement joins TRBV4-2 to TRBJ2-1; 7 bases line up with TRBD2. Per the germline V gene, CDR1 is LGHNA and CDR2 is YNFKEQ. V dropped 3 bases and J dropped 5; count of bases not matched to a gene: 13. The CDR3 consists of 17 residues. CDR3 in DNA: TGTGCCAGCAGCCATAATCCCGCGGGCCTAGCGGACAATGAGCAGTTCTTC. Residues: CASSHNPAGLADNEQFF.

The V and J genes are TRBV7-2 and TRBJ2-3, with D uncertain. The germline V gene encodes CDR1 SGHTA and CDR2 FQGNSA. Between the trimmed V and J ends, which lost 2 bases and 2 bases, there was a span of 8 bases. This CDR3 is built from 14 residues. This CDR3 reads CASSLTKITDTQYF. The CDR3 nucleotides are TGTGCCAGCAGCTTAACAAAGATCACAGATACGCAGTATTTT.

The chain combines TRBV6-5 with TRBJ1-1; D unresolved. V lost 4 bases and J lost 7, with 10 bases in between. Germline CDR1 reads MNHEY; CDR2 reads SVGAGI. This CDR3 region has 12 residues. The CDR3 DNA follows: TGTGCCAGCAGTTCAGGCCCGATTGAAGCTTTCTTT. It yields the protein CASSSGPIEAFF.

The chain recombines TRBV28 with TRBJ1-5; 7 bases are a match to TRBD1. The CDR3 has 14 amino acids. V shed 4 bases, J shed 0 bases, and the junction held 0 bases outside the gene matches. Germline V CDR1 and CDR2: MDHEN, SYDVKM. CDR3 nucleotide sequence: TGTGCCAGCAGTTCAGGGGGTAGCAATCAGCCCCAGCATTTT. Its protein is CASSSGGSNQPQHF.

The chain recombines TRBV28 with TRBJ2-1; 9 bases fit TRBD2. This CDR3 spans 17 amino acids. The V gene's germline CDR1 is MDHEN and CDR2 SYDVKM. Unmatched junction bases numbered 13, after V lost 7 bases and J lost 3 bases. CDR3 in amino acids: CASTRSPGLADYNEQFF. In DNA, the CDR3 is TGTGCCAGCACGAGGTCCCCGGGACTAGCAGACTACAATGAGCAGTTCTTC.

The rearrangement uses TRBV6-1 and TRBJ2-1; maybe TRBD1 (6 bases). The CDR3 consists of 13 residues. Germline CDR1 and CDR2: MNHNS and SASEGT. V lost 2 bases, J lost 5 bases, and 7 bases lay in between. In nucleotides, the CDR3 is TGTGCCAGCAGTGAACCAGGGGACAATGAGCAGTTCTTC. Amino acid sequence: CASSEPGDNEQFF.